These 28 T cell receptor beta chains originate from one sample sequenced in a study of monozygotic twins with inflammatory bowel disease. TCRdb re-called the 5' RACE reads and shows each CDR3 protein once, DNA omitted. This table holds about 450,000 distinct CDR3 sequences. Input material: blood. The receptors were gathered from a human donor with ulcerative colitis or Crohn's disease, or a healthy co-twin of an affected twin (not recorded which).

The chain uses TRBV5-1 and TRBJ2-2. The CDR3 has 13 residues. Germline CDR1 and CDR2: SGHRS and YFSETQ. The chain's CDR3 is CASSLLGSVELFF.

The chain is built from TRBV7-2 and TRBJ1-3. Per the germline V gene, CDR1 is SGHTA and CDR2 is FQGNSA. The CDR3 is 15 residues long. The chain's CDR3 is CASLEKGGSGNTIYF.

The J gene is TRBJ2-1, the V gene TRBV15; as DNA is missing, the TRBD2 call by TCRdb cannot be tested. The length of the CDR3 is 15 residues. Germline V gene data show CDR1 as LNHNV and CDR2 as YYDKDF (reference sequence). The CDR3 is CATSRDKGPYNEQFF.

This chain joins TRBV19 and TRBJ1-5; TCRdb calls TRBD1, which cannot be checked without DNA. Germline CDR1 and CDR2: LNHDA and SQIVND (reference sequence). This CDR3 region has 17 residues. The CDR3 protein is CASSITDRVGGNQPQHF.

J is TRBJ2-3 and V is TRBV20-1; TCRdb's D gene call, TRBD1, goes unchecked for lack of DNA. Germline loops: CDR1 DFQATT, CDR2 SNEGSKA (reference sequence). The CDR3 spans 14 residues. This chain's CDR3 is CSARGQPTTDTQYF.

The rearrangement joins TRBV5-6 to TRBJ2-2. Germline V gene data show CDR1 as SGHDT and CDR2 as YYEEEE. The CDR3 consists of 13 residues. CDR3 in amino acids: CASSSTGKEELFF.

CDR3: CASSSRDSRAFF. The chain employs TRBV5-1 and TRBJ1-1. The CDR3 length is 12 residues. CDR1 SGHRS and CDR2 YFSETQ come from the germline V gene.

This rearrangement joins TRBV18 to TRBJ2-3; the TRBD1 assignment by TCRdb is unverifiable without DNA. CDR3 size: 16 residues. CDR1 and CDR2 (germline): KGHSH, LQKENI. CDR3 sequence reads: CASSPRSLGATDTQYF.

The chain combines TRBV3-1 with TRBJ2-2; TCRdb's D gene call, TRBD2, goes unchecked for lack of DNA. Germline CDR1 reads LGHDT; CDR2 reads YNNKEL (reference sequence). This CDR3 is built from 15 residues. This CDR3 is CASSLGLGQTGELFF.

The chain carries TRBV3-1 and TRBJ2-7; with no DNA, the TCRdb D assignment of TRBD2 cannot be verified. Germline loops: CDR1 LGHDT, CDR2 YNNKEL (reference sequence). The CDR3 is made up of 19 amino acids. This chain's CDR3 is CASSQDPTTSGGYSYEQYF.

The chain is built from TRBV7-2 and TRBJ1-4; TCRdb calls TRBD1, which cannot be checked without DNA. The CDR3 is made up of 15 amino acids. Looked up from germline, CDR1 is SGHTA and CDR2 is FQGNSA. The CDR3 here is CASSLQGFGNEKLFF.

The chain carries TRBV29-1 and TRBJ2-1; TCRdb reports TRBD1, a call that lacks DNA to check it against. Germline CDR1 is SQVTM and CDR2 is ANQGSEA. The CDR3 length is 13 residues. Here the CDR3 reads CSVGQGVGNEQFF.

The V and J genes are TRBV14 and TRBJ2-7; as DNA is missing, the TRBD2 call by TCRdb cannot be tested. CDR3 length: 14 residues. CDR1 is SGHDN, CDR2 FVKESK, per germline. Here the CDR3 reads CASSQEAGPYEQYF.

V is TRBV12-3 or TRBV12-4 and J is TRBJ2-7; TCRdb's D call of TRBD1 is untestable without DNA. This CDR3 comprises 14 residues. CDR3 protein: CASSFTGLSYEQYF.

This chain connects TRBV6-6 to TRBJ1-1. The CDR3 runs 13 residues. Germline V lookup: CDR1 MNHNY, CDR2 SVGAGI (reference sequence). The CDR3 sequence: CASSYWENTEAFF.

The CDR3 region is CSAGGGVNTEAFF. The J gene is TRBJ1-1, the V gene TRBV20-1; TCRdb's D gene call, TRBD1, goes unchecked for lack of DNA. The germline V gene encodes CDR1 DFQATT and CDR2 SNEGSKA (reference sequence). The CDR3 is made up of 13 amino acids.

The rearrangement joins TRBV25-1 to TRBJ2-6; the D gene TCRdb calls, TRBD2, cannot be checked with no DNA. There are 15 residues in the CDR3. From germline, CDR1 is MGHDK and CDR2 SYGVNS. The CDR3 region is CVSRGLVSGANVLTF.

V and J are TRBV18 and TRBJ2-3. The CDR3 contains 16 residues. Germline V gene sequence: CDR1 KGHSH, CDR2 LQKENI. CDR3: CASSPTGTRLLNTQYF.

The chain carries TRBV18 and TRBJ2-7; TCRdb returns TRBD1, unconfirmable since there is no DNA. This CDR3 has 12 amino acids. Germline CDR1 and CDR2: KGHSH and LQKENI. The CDR3 spells CASSSRELEQYF.

CDR3: CASTPSGQGEKLFF. This chain uses TRBV5-1 with TRBJ1-4; TCRdb outputs TRBD1, but without DNA this stays unchecked. The germline CDR1 and CDR2 sequences are SGHRS and YFSETQ. The CDR3 contains 14 residues.

This chain links TRBV6-8 with TRBJ1-1; TCRdb lists TRBD1, though no DNA is available to test this call. Germline V gives CDR1 MNHGY, CDR2 SAAAGT. The CDR3 runs to 14 residues. The CDR3 region is CASSYSGQGPEAFF.

This chain links TRBV24-1 with TRBJ2-2. The germline gives CDR1 KGHDR, CDR2 SFDVKD. This CDR3 spans 13 amino acids. This CDR3 is CATGQSGTGELFF.

The rearrangement uses TRBV11-1 and TRBJ2-5. The CDR3 sequence is 13 residues long. Germline-derived CDR1 and CDR2 are SGHAT and FQDESV (reference sequence). CDR3 protein: CASSTLSQETQYF.

This chain joins TRBV5-5 and TRBJ2-7. Germline CDR1 SGHKS, CDR2 YYEKEE (reference sequence). The CDR3 loop spans 14 amino acids. This CDR3 reads CASSFSGRSYEQYF.

This chain links TRBV14 with TRBJ2-7. Germline CDR1 reads SGHDN; CDR2 reads FVKESK. CDR3 length equals 12 residues. CDR3 region: CASSRNSYEQYF. Full variable domain (rest looked up from reference TRBV14 and TRBJ2-7): EAGVTQFPSHSVIEKGQTVTLRCDPISGHDNLYWYRRVMGKEIKFLLHFVKESKQDESGMPNNRFLAERTGGTYSTLKVQPAELEDSGVYFCASSRNSYEQYFGPGTRLTVT.

The rearrangement uses TRBV10-3 and TRBJ2-1. The germline V gene encodes CDR1 ENHRY and CDR2 SYGVKD. The CDR3 length is 12 residues. This CDR3 reads CAISESSIGQFF.

This chain links TRBV5-1 with TRBJ1-2; TCRdb's D gene call, TRBD1, goes unchecked for lack of DNA. The CDR3 is made up of 12 amino acids. Germline V gene lookup returns CDR1 SGHRS and CDR2 YFSETQ. The CDR3 sequence is CASISGGGDYTF.

The chain links TRBV18 to TRBJ1-4. Germline CDR1 and CDR2: KGHSH and LQKENI. This CDR3 region has 13 residues. The CDR3 loop reads CASSSDQDEKLFF.